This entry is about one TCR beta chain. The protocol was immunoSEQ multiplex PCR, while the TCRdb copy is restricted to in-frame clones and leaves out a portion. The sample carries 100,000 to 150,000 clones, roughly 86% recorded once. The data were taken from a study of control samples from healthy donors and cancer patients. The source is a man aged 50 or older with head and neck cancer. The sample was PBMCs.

The CDR3 loop is CAARGLAGGFYEQYF. The CDR3 nucleotides are TGTGCCGCGAGGGGTCTAGCGGGAGGGTTCTACGAGCAGTACTTC. The rearrangement joins TRBV9 to TRBJ2-7; 12 bases are shared with TRBD2. The CDR3 covers 15 residues. Trimming took 10 bases from V and 3 from J; bases not matched to a gene: 11. CDR1 and CDR2 (germline): SGDLS, YYNGEE.